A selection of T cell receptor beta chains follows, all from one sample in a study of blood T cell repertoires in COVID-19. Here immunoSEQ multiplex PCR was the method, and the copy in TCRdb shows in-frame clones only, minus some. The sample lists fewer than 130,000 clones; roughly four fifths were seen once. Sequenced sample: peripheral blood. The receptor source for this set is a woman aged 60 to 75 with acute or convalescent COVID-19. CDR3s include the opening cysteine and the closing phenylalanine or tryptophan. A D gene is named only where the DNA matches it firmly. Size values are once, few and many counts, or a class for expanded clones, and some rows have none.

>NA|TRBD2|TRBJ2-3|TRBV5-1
CASSLGLAGGTDTQYF
TGCGCCAGCAGCTTGGGACTAGCGGGGGGCACAGATACGCAGTATTTT
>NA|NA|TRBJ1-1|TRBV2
CASSEIPDTEAFF
TGTGCCAGCAGTGAAATCCCGGACACTGAAGCTTTCTTT
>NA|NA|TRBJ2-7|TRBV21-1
CASSQVEGQIYEQYF
TGTGCCAGCAGTCAGGTAGAGGGTCAAATTTACGAGCAGTACTTC
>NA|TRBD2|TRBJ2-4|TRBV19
CASSIPRGGLNIQYF
TGTGCCAGTAGTATCCCGCGGGGGGGCCTGAACATTCAGTACTTC
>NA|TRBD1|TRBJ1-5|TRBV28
CASRLPDRGNQPQHF
TGTGCCAGCAGATTACCCGACAGGGGGAATCAGCCCCAGCATTTT
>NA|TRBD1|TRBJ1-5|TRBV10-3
CAISDSGGSNQPQHF
TGTGCCATCAGTGACTCAGGGGGGAGCAATCAGCCCCAGCATTTT
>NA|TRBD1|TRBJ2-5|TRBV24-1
CATSDPGQGKETQYF
TGTGCCACCAGTGACCCTGGACAGGGGAAAGAGACCCAGTACTTC
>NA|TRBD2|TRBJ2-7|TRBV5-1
CASSIRLGLAGGGLHEQYF
TGCGCCAGCAGCATCCGCCTGGGACTAGCGGGGGGAGGTTTGCACGAGCAGTACTTC
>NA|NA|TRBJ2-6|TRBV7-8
CASSAYPQGRGANVLTF
TGTGCCAGCAGCGCCTATCCCCAGGGTAGGGGGGCCAACGTCCTGACTTTC
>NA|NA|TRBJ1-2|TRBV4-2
CASSQALQEDYGYTF
TGTGCCAGCAGCCAAGCCTTACAGGAAGACTATGGCTACACCTTC
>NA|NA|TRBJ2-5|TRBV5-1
CASSLGVSGGIQETQYF
TGCGCCAGCAGCTTGGGGGTCAGTGGAGGGATTCAAGAGACCCAGTACTTC
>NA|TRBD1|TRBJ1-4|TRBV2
CASSPTGGADGEKLFF
TGTGCCAGCAGTCCGACAGGGGGCGCCGATGGTGAAAAACTGTTTTTT
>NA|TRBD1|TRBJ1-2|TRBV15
CATSRDARRGFGGYTF
TGTGCCACCAGCAGGGATGCCCGCAGGGGGTTTGGGGGCTACACCTTC
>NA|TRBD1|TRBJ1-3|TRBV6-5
CASTRTGTIGNTIYF
TGTGCCAGCACCAGGACAGGGACCATAGGAAACACCATATATTTT
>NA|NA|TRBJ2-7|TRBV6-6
CASLPGGGAYEQYF
TGTGCCAGCCTGCCTGGGGGGGGCGCCTACGAGCAGTACTTC
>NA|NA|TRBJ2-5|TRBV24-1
CATSGDQETQYF
TGTGCCACCTCGGGGGACCAAGAGACCCAGTACTTC
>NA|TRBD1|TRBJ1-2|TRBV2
CASTGRTGGLPTSYGYTF
TGTGCCAGCACCGGGAGGACAGGGGGCCTACCTACTAGCTATGGCTACACCTTC
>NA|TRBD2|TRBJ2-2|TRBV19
CASSKGGDTGELFF
TGTGCCAGTAGTAAGGGAGGGGACACCGGGGAGCTGTTTTTT
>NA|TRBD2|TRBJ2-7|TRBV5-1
CASSLSGGRAYEQYF
TGCGCCAGCAGCTTAAGCGGGGGAAGGGCCTACGAGCAGTACTTC
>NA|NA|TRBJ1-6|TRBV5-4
CASSSDRTNSPLHF
TGTGCCAGCAGCTCCGACAGGACTAATTCACCCCTCCACTTT
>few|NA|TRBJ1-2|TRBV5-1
CASSRTAPAYGYTF
TGCGCCAGCAGCAGGACAGCACCCGCTTATGGCTACACCTTC
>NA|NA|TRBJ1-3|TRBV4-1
CASSPRRGAWGNTIYF
TGCGCCAGCAGCCCCCGCCGGGGGGCATGGGGAAACACCATATATTTT
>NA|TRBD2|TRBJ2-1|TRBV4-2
CASSQDSGGVKFF
TGTGCCAGCAGCCAAGATAGCGGGGGGGTTAAGTTCTTC
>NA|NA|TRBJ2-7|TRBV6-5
CATLDSLSEQYF
TGTGCCACCCTGGACAGCCTCAGCGAGCAGTACTTC
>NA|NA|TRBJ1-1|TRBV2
CASTSGVVNTEAFF
TGTGCCAGCACCTCAGGGGTAGTCAACACTGAAGCTTTCTTT
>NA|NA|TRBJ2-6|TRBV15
CATSLRTGLYSGANVLTF
TGTGCCACCAGTTTAAGAACAGGGCTCTACTCTGGGGCCAACGTCCTGACTTTC
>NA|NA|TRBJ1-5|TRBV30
CAWSVIGGNQPQHF
TGTGCCTGGAGTGTCATAGGGGGCAATCAGCCCCAGCATTTT
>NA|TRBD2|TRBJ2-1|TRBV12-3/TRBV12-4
CASSFLAGGEQFF
TGTGCCAGCAGTTTCCTAGCGGGGGGTGAGCAGTTCTTC
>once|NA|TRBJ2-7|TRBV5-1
CASGQTGSYEQYF
TGCGCCAGCGGGCAGACAGGCTCCTACGAGCAGTACTTC
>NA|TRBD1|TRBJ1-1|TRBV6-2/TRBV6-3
CASSYPPAGQGVMNTEAFF
TGTGCCAGCAGTTACCCACCGGCCGGACAGGGAGTCATGAACACTGAAGCTTTCTTT
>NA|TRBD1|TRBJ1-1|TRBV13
CASSYSDRGLDTEAFF
TGTGCCAGCAGCTACTCGGACAGGGGGTTGGACACTGAAGCTTTCTTT
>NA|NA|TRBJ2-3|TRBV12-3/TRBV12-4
CASSLSTDTQYF
TGTGCCAGCAGTCTTTCCACAGATACGCAGTATTTT
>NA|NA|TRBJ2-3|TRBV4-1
CASSQPAADTQYF
TGCGCCAGCAGCCAACCGGCGGCGGATACGCAGTATTTT
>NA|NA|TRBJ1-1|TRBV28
CASSPQWNTEAFF
TGTGCCAGCAGCCCCCAGTGGAACACTGAAGCTTTCTTT
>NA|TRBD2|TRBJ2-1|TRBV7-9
CASSLASGRTYNEQFF
TGTGCCAGCAGCTTAGCTAGCGGGCGTACCTACAATGAGCAGTTCTTC
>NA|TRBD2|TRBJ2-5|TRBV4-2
CASSQARGGEETQYF
TGTGCCAGCAGCCAGGCGCGGGGGGGCGAAGAGACCCAGTACTTC
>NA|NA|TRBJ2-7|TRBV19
CASSIDPRQTYEQYF
TGTGCCAGTAGTATAGACCCCCGACAGACCTACGAGCAGTACTTC
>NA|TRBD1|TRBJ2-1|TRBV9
CASSASPRTGRYEQFF
TGTGCCAGCAGCGCCAGCCCTAGGACAGGGAGGTATGAGCAGTTCTTC
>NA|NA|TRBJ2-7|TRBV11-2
CASSPLSYEQYF
TGTGCCAGCAGCCCCCTGAGTTACGAGCAGTACTTC
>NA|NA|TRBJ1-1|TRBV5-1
CASSLEQGYTEAFF
TGCGCCAGCAGCTTGGAACAGGGCTACACTGAAGCTTTCTTT
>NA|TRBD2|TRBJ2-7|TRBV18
CATNGGSSYEQYF
TGTGCCACTAACGGCGGGAGCTCCTACGAGCAGTACTTC